The clone carrying this T cell receptor (beta chain) was found a few times. Its antigen remains unknown. TCRdb reprocessed the reads via MiXCR and lists one record per CDR3 protein. The table lists about 310,000 distinct CDR3 sequences, around 10% of them singletons. V shed 4 bases and J shed 5 bases, with 8 bases lying between them. Germline CDR1 is SQVTM and CDR2 is ANQGSEA. The CDR3 is 11 residues long. These data belong to a study of T cell repertoires in cytomegalovirus infection. The study, taken as a whole, reports: The response measured ex vivo was dominated by TCR beta clonotypes (HLA-C-restricted and CMV-specific).

The sequenced material came from PBMCs. The TCR originated in a human donor in good health (CMV status not recorded). Some clones in this sample may be carry-over from other donors' samples. The chain carries TRBV29-1 and TRBJ1-1, with D maybe TRBD1 (6 bases). CDR3 nucleotide sequence: TGCAGCGTTGGAGGGGGGACTGAAGCTTTCTTT. Translated, it gives CSVGGGTEAFF.